This TCR beta chain comes out of a study of T cells after yellow fever vaccination. J lost 6 bases, V lost 1 base, and 2 bases had no gene match. CDR1 and CDR2 (germline): SQVTM, ANQGSEA. This CDR3 has 13 amino acids. This clonotype was seen at least ten times. Each CDR3 protein gets one entry after TCRdb re-called the 5' RACE reads with MiXCR. The table lists 340,000 or so distinct CDR3 sequences, 9.5% to 15% of them singletons. The material sequenced was CD4+ T cells sorted from PBMCs, taken 15 days after the yellow fever booster vaccination. The receptor was derived from a man between 18 and 29 years old who received the YFV17D yellow fever vaccine. V is TRBV29-1 and J is TRBJ1-5, with 8 bases lining up with TRBD1. The CDR3 reads CSVEAGGGQPQHF. CDR3 nucleotides: TGCAGCGTTGAAGCAGGGGGCGGTCAGCCCCAGCATTTT.